The next 29 T cell receptor beta chains were all read from a single sample in a study of blood T cell repertoires in COVID-19. Sequencing was performed with immunoSEQ multiplex PCR; in TCRdb, only in-frame clones are kept and a portion is missing. The sample lists about 75,000 clones, about 91% occurring once. Sample: peripheral blood. Source of these receptors: a woman aged 45-65 years with acute or convalescent COVID-19.

This chain links TRBV4-1 with TRBJ1-5, with D unresolved. Germline V gene sequence: CDR1 MGHRA, CDR2 YSYEKL. Deletions cut 1 base from V and 4 bases from J, with 8 bases between. There are 14 residues in the CDR3. The CDR3 sequence is CASSQVVRNQPQHF. The DNA of the CDR3 is TGCGCCAGCAGCCAAGTCGTTCGGAATCAGCCCCAGCATTTT.

This chain links TRBV27 with TRBJ2-6; D possibly corresponds to TRBD1 (5 bases). The germline V gene has CDR1 MNHEY and CDR2 SMNVEV (reference sequence). The CDR3 is 18 residues long. The germline V and J ends were trimmed by 1 base and 0 bases, with 13 bases remaining between them. As DNA, the CDR3 is TGTGCCAGCAGTTTATTCTCAGGGTCGAACTCTGGGGCCAACGTCCTGACTTTC. Translated: CASSLFSGSNSGANVLTF.

The chain uses TRBV3-1 (or the pseudogene TRBV3-2) and TRBJ1-1, with 7 bases fitting TRBD1. This CDR3 contains 13 residues. From germline, CDR1 is LGHDT and CDR2 YNNKEL (reference sequence). V shed 4 bases, J shed 10 bases, and the junction held 9 bases outside the gene matches. CDR3 loop: CASSPRDRDGAFF. CDR3 in DNA: TGTGCCAGCAGCCCAAGAGACAGGGACGGAGCTTTCTTT.

The V and J genes are TRBV2 and TRBJ2-7, with TRBD2 matching 14 bases. V was clipped by 6 bases and J by 4 bases; unmatched bases: 2. The germline CDR1 and CDR2 sequences are SNHLY and FYNNEI. The CDR3 runs 14 residues. In DNA form, the CDR3 reads TGTGCCAGCAGGGGGACTAGCGGGGGTTACGAGCAGTACTTC. Its protein product is CASRGTSGGYEQYF.

The chain uses TRBV29-1 and TRBJ1-5; perhaps TRBD1 as D (6 bases). CDR3 length: 15 residues. V gave up 6 bases and J gave up 7 bases, with 22 bases separating them. Germline V CDR1 and CDR2: SQVTM, ANQGSEA. DNA of the CDR3: TGCAGCGTCGTATGGGCAGGGGCAGGACGGCAGCCCCAGCATTTT. This translates into CSVVWAGAGRQPQHF.

The chain has TRBV5-8 and TRBJ1-2; D possibly corresponds to TRBD1 (6 bases). The CDR3 loop spans 14 amino acids. V was pared by 4 bases and J by 0 bases, with 10 bases between. Germline loops: CDR1 SGHTS, CDR2 YDEGEE. CDR3 residues: CASSQYRANYGYTF. The CDR3 nucleotides read TGTGCCAGCAGCCAATACAGGGCTAACTATGGCTACACCTTC.

Details on this clone: The junction shows a germline mismatch at one end, possibly a read error. This rearrangement joins TRBV2 to TRBJ1-1; maybe TRBD1 (5 bases). The V gene's germline CDR1 is SNHLY and CDR2 FYNNEI. The CDR3 runs to 13 residues. This CDR3 is CASSKASAGGAFF. Written as DNA, the CDR3 is TGTGCCAGCAGTAAAGCGTCGGCCGGGGGAGCTTTCTTT.

In DNA, the CDR3 is TGTGCCAGCAGTCAAGGACAGTATAGCAATCAGCCCCAGCATTTT. Translation: CASSQGQYSNQPQHF. The V call is TRBV6-2 or TRBV6-3, the J call TRBJ1-5; tentatively, D is TRBD1 (6 bases). Germline-derived CDR1 and CDR2 are MNHEY and SVGEGT. V was trimmed by 5 bases and J by 0 bases, leaving 11 bases between them. The CDR3 totals 15 residues.

The V gene is TRBV5-1, the J gene TRBJ2-1; 8 bases agree with TRBD2. Germline CDR1 is SGHRS and CDR2 is YFSETQ. The CDR3 loop spans 15 amino acids. Trimming cost V 1 base and J 3 bases; bases outside gene matches: 3. The chain's CDR3 is CASSLIAGGYNEQFF. CDR3 bases: TGCGCCAGCAGCTTGATTGCGGGGGGCTACAATGAGCAGTTCTTC.

The chain couples TRBV28 to TRBJ1-5; no clear D. The V gene lost 1 base and the J gene lost 4 bases, with 5 bases spanning the gap. CDR1 is MDHEN and CDR2 is SYDVKM in the germline V gene. The CDR3 covers 13 residues. The CDR3 nucleotides are TGTGCCAGCAGTTTATTTAGAAATCAGCCCCAGCATTTT. This encodes CASSLFRNQPQHF.

The chain combines TRBV3-1 (or the pseudogene TRBV3-2) with TRBJ2-7, with TRBD1 identical over 8 bases. The V gene's germline CDR1 is LGHDT and CDR2 YNNKEL (reference sequence). V lost 4 bases and J lost 4; bases outside the gene matches: 9. The CDR3 length is 15 residues. For the CDR3, the DNA is TGTGCCAGCAGCCCCCCCTTCAACAGGGGGTACGAGCAGTACTTC. It encodes CASSPPFNRGYEQYF.

This clone was recorded only once. This chain links TRBV7-2 with TRBJ1-2; 9 nucleotides line up with TRBD1. Germline-derived CDR1 and CDR2 are SGHTA and FQGNSA. The CDR3 has 14 amino acids. V was pared by 3 bases and J by 8 bases, with 7 bases of the junction left unmatched. The CDR3 reads CASSFAGQGNGYTF. The CDR3 DNA reads TGTGCCAGCAGCTTTGCCGGACAGGGGAACGGCTACACCTTC.

The V and J genes are TRBV19 and TRBJ1-1, with no clear D. V was clipped by 7 bases and J by 4 bases, with 19 bases between them. The CDR3 sequence is 15 residues long. Germline V gene data show CDR1 as LNHDA and CDR2 as SQIVND (reference sequence). Here the CDR3 DNA reads TGTGCCAGTACCAGTGGTGGTTGGGGAGGCACTGAAGCTTTCTTT. Its translation is CASTSGGWGGTEAFF.

J is TRBJ1-2 and V is TRBV29-1; 7 bases are a match to TRBD1. This CDR3 has 13 residues. Unmatched junction bases numbered 5, after V lost 4 bases and J lost 3 bases. CDR1 and CDR2 (germline): SQVTM, ANQGSEA. The CDR3 sequence is CSVGDRGDYGYTF. CDR3 in DNA: TGCAGCGTTGGGGACAGAGGAGACTATGGCTACACCTTC.

J is TRBJ2-7 and V is TRBV9; tentatively, D is TRBD2 (5 bases). CDR1 SGDLS and CDR2 YYNGEE come from the germline V gene. The CDR3 has 15 residues. Trimming stripped 0 bases from V and 0 bases from J, with 10 bases between. Here the CDR3 reads CASSVASDFSYEQYF. The CDR3, as DNA: TGTGCCAGCAGCGTAGCTTCGGACTTCTCCTACGAGCAGTACTTC. Variable domain in full (rest from reference TRBV9 and TRBJ2-7): DSGVTQTPKHLITATGQRVTLRCSPRSGDLSVYWYQQSLDQGLQFLIQYYNGEERAKGNILERFSAQQFPDLHSELNLSSLELGDSALYFCASSVASDFSYEQYFGPGTRLTVT.

The gene calls are TRBV5-6 and TRBJ1-1; 11 bases are a match to TRBD1. There are 16 residues in the CDR3. The trim removed 2 bases at V and 10 bases at J, leaving 13 bases unmatched. Germline values: CDR1 SGHDT, CDR2 YYEEEE. The CDR3 nucleotides are TGTGCCAGCAGCTTTTCCCGGGACAGGGGGGAGAGGTTAGCTTTCTTT. Protein sequence: CASSFSRDRGERLAFF.

The chain recombines TRBV7-9 with TRBJ1-3; D is unclear. Germline V gene lookup returns CDR1 SEHNR and CDR2 FQNEAQ (reference sequence). V was clipped by 2 bases and J by 4 bases, with 9 bases between them. The length of the CDR3 is 14 residues. CDR3 loop: CASSLPVEGNTIYF. CDR3 coding DNA: TGTGCCAGCAGCTTACCAGTTGAAGGAAACACCATATATTTT.

This clone appeared a few times. The CDR3, as DNA: TGTGCCAGCCACCCGGGACTAGCGGGAGACTTGAAGTACTTC. Protein product: CASHPGLAGDLKYF. The chain has TRBV27 and TRBJ2-7, with TRBD2 matching over 14 bases. From germline, CDR1 is MNHEY and CDR2 SMNVEV (reference sequence). The V segment lost 8 bases and the J segment 11 bases; nucleotides outside the gene matches: 11. The CDR3 runs to 14 residues.

This clone was observed a handful of times. The J gene is TRBJ2-3, the V gene TRBV27; TRBD1 aligns across 10 bases. Unmatched junction bases numbered 5, after V lost 8 bases and J lost 3 bases. Per the germline V gene, CDR1 is MNHEY and CDR2 is SMNVEV (reference sequence). The length of the CDR3 is 14 residues. Here the CDR3 DNA reads TGTGCCAGCGGGGGGACAGGGGCGACAGATACGCAGTATTTT. Encoded protein: CASGGTGATDTQYF.

The gene calls are TRBV2 and TRBJ1-4; D is undetermined. V lost 11 bases, J lost 7 bases, and 20 bases lay in between. CDR3 length: 14 amino acids. The germline CDR1 and CDR2 sequences are SNHLY and FYNNEI. The CDR3 coding sequence is TGTGCCTCCATGCCGAGTGGAGTTAGTGAAAAACTGTTTTTT. This translates into CASMPSGVSEKLFF. The full variable domain, with the rest looked up from reference TRBV2 and TRBJ1-4, is EPEVTQTPSHQVTQMGQEVILRCVPISNHLYFYWYRQILGQKVEFLVSFYNNEISEKSEIFDDQFSVERPDGSNFTLKIRSTKLEDSAMYFCASMPSGVSEKLFFGSGTQLSVL.

The CDR3 nucleotides read TGTGCCAGTAGTATACCGTGGCAGGGCCGAACAAACACTGAAGCTTTCTTT. It yields the protein CASSIPWQGRTNTEAFF. The chain carries TRBV19 and TRBJ1-1; TRBD1 might be the D (5 bases). This CDR3 has 17 amino acids. Germline CDR1 is LNHDA and CDR2 is SQIVND (reference sequence). The germline V and J ends were trimmed by 2 bases and 2 bases, with 18 bases remaining between them.

The chain is built from TRBV2 and TRBJ1-1; D gene uncertain. Germline loops: CDR1 SNHLY, CDR2 FYNNEI. The ends were cut back, 5 bases at V and 1 base at J, with 11 bases in the middle. This CDR3 has 14 residues. For the CDR3, the DNA is TGTGCCAGCAGTATACATGCGGGGAACACTGAAGCTTTCTTT. It specifies CASSIHAGNTEAFF.

The chain uses TRBV21-1 and TRBJ1-5; the D segment call TRBD1 is taken from the table without a DNA check. TRBV21-1 is designated a pseudogene. This CDR3 comprises 15 residues. CDR3 residues: CASFAKGVDNQPQHF. In DNA, the CDR3 is TGTGCCAGTTTTGCAAAAGGGGTAGACAATCAGCCCCAGCATTTT.

This clone was seen a handful of times. The chain is built from TRBV2 and TRBJ2-7; D remains ambiguous. Germline V gene sequence: CDR1 SNHLY, CDR2 FYNNEI. V lost 3 bases, J lost 0 bases, and 9 bases lay in between. This CDR3 has 14 residues. CDR3 in DNA: TGTGCCAGCAGTGATTCGCGGAGCTCCTACGAGCAGTACTTC. It yields the protein CASSDSRSSYEQYF.

The chain combines TRBV9 with TRBJ2-1, with D possibly being TRBD1 (5 bases). Germline lookup yields CDR1 SGDLS and CDR2 YYNGEE. V was trimmed by 0 bases and J by 12 bases, leaving 22 bases between them. CDR3 length: 16 residues. Here the CDR3 reads CASSVVGQGSSTGQFF. The CDR3 region has the DNA TGTGCCAGCAGCGTAGTGGGGCAGGGATCCTCGACCGGGCAGTTCTTC.

The rearrangement joins TRBV6-4 to TRBJ2-7; weak D call: TRBD1 (5 bases). The CDR3 length is 14 residues. CDR1 and CDR2 from the germline V gene are MRHNA and SNTAGT. Trimming cost V 3 bases and J 2 bases, with 11 bases left between them. CDR3 DNA: TGTGCCAGCAGTGATCTAGGGGTTACCTACGAGCAGTACTTC. Amino acids: CASSDLGVTYEQYF.

The rearrangement joins TRBV21-1 to TRBJ1-6; the table's D gene call, TRBD1, was not cross checked with the DNA. TRBV21-1 represents a pseudogene. The CDR3 is 18 residues long. In DNA, the CDR3 is TGTGCCAGCAGCAAGAACAGGGATCTTTGGCTTGGTAATTCACCCCTCCACTTT. This gives the protein CASSKNRDLWLGNSPLHF.

This chain connects TRBV5-1 to TRBJ1-5, with a tentative D call TRBD1 (6 bases). The CDR3 is 15 amino acids. Germline CDR1 and CDR2: SGHRS and YFSETQ. Trimming took off 4 bases at V and 3 bases at J, with 14 bases between the two ends. CDR3 in DNA: TGCGCCAGCAGCCCAGAGGACAGTCTCAATCAGCCCCAGCATTTT. It is translated as CASSPEDSLNQPQHF.

The genes are TRBV27 and TRBJ2-3; D may be TRBD2 (5 bases). CDR3 length: 13 residues. The V end lost 5 bases, the J end lost 14 bases, and 20 bases lay between the germline ends. CDR1 and CDR2 from the germline V gene are MNHEY and SMNVEV (reference sequence). The CDR3 DNA follows: TGTGCCAGCAGTCCCACCCGACGGGAAATTGCGTATTTT. This codes for CASSPTRREIAYF.